This T cell receptor (beta chain) was obtained from a study of somatic mutations in cytotoxic T cells in rheumatoid arthritis. In its sample, this clone was seen once. Using immunoSEQ multiplex PCR, the repertoire was profiled, and TCRdb retains in-frame clones only, with some absent. The repertoire includes 18,000 or so clones, around 79% of them detected once, and about 9% sits in the top ten. The clonotype comes from an adult with rheumatoid arthritis. The specimen sequenced was CD8+ T cells sorted from blood.

This CDR3 reads CATRGTGGGHEQYF. Written as DNA, the CDR3 is TGTGCCACTCGAGGGACAGGGGGAGGCCACGAGCAGTACTTC. The chain is built from TRBV2 and TRBJ2-7; the match to TRBD1 covers 11 bases. CDR1 is SNHLY and CDR2 is FYNNEI in the germline V gene. CDR3 size: 14 residues. Trimming took 10 bases from V and 5 from J; bases not matched to a gene: 10. Based on the CDR3 plus reference TRBV2 and TRBJ2-7, the full variable domain is EPEVTQTPSHQVTQMGQEVILRCVPISNHLYFYWYRQILGQKVEFLVSFYNNEISEKSEIFDDQFSVERPDGSNFTLKIRSTKLEDSAMYFCATRGTGGGHEQYFGPGTRLTVT.